These T cell receptor beta chains were read from a single sample in a study of Graves' ophthalmopathy and Graves' hyperthyroidism. TCRdb recomputed calls from the multiplex PCR reads with MiXCR, one row per CDR3 protein. The data contain 400,000 to 500,000 distinct CDR3 sequences, around a fifth of them singletons. Input material: peripheral blood. The receptors shown here come from a woman under 30 with stable Graves' hyperthyroidism. CDR3s include the opening cysteine and the closing phenylalanine or tryptophan. Each record gives: D gene, clone size, J gene, V gene, CDR3 DNA, CDR3 protein. D genes are given only for firm matches. Clone size is shown for a subset of rows, as once, few, many or a class of expanded clone.

-,-,TRBJ1-5,TRBV10-3,TGTGCCACTAAACCGTGGGGGGATAGCAATCAGCCCCAGCATTTT,CATKPWGDSNQPQHF
TRBD1,many,TRBJ1-3,TRBV3-1,TGTGCCAGCAGCCACCGGGACAGAGGAAACACCATATATTTT,CASSHRDRGNTIYF
TRBD2,many,TRBJ2-7,TRBV6-1,TGTGCCAGCAGGAGGGGTCCTAGCGGCCAGTCCTACGAGCAGTACTTC,CASRRGPSGQSYEQYF
-,-,TRBJ1-1,TRBV6-5,TGTGCCAGCAGTTACAAGGGCGGGTGGTCAGCTTTCTTT,CASSYKGGWSAFF
TRBD1,-,TRBJ1-5,TRBV6-2/TRBV6-3,TGTGCCAGCAGGCCCGGGACAGGGGTAAGGCAGCCCCAGCATTTT,CASRPGTGVRQPQHF
-,many,TRBJ2-7,TRBV20-1,TGCAGTGCTTCACAGGGGACTCCCTCCTACGAGCAGTACTTC,CSASQGTPSYEQYF
-,few,TRBJ1-5,TRBV11-2,TGTGCCAGCAGCTCACCAGGGGCTTCCCGCAATCAGCCCCAGCATTTT,CASSSPGASRNQPQHF
-,many,TRBJ1-1,TRBV29-1,TGCAGCCCTGACGCCGTGAACACTGAAGCTTTCTTT,CSPDAVNTEAFF
TRBD2,-,TRBJ2-5,TRBV5-5,TGTGCCAGCAGCCACTTGGCGGGGGGGCAAGAGACCCAGTACTTC,CASSHLAGGQETQYF
-,many,TRBJ2-7,TRBV6-5,TGTGCCAGCAGTTACTCGAAGGGCCGCGACGAGCAGTACTTC,CASSYSKGRDEQYF
-,many,TRBJ2-7,TRBV11-2,TGTGCCAGCAGCTTATACAAGGGCGGGCCTACCTACGAGCAGTACTTC,CASSLYKGGPTYEQYF
TRBD1,many,TRBJ2-5,TRBV29-1,TGCAGCGTGGCCGGGACAGGGGCCCAAGAGACCCAGTACTTC,CSVAGTGAQETQYF
-,-,TRBJ1-2,TRBV15,TGTGCCACCAGCAGTGATCACTATGGCTACACCTTC,CATSSDHYGYTF
-,many,TRBJ1-2,TRBV7-6,TGTGCCAGCAGCCCATCGTCACAATCCTACTATGGCTACACCTTC,CASSPSSQSYYGYTF
-,-,TRBJ1-1,TRBV12-3/TRBV12-4,TGTGCCAGCAGTCCCTCCCTGTTCCTATTGAACACTGAAGCTTTCTTT,CASSPSLFLLNTEAFF
-,-,TRBJ2-5,TRBV10-1,TGCGCCAGCAGTTATGTACGGGTTTGGCCATCGGAGACCCAGTACTTC,CASSYVRVWPSETQYF
-,-,TRBJ1-2,TRBV18,TGTGCCAGCTCAACATCCGGGACGAAGTTTTATGGCTACACCTTC,CASSTSGTKFYGYTF
TRBD1,many,TRBJ1-2,TRBV5-1,TGCGCCAGCAGTCCGGAGGGGGCCAGCTATGGCTACACCTTC,CASSPEGASYGYTF
-,many,TRBJ1-3,TRBV20-1,TGCAGTGCCCCCCCGACAGGCTCTGGAAACACCATATATTTT,CSAPPTGSGNTIYF
-,many,TRBJ2-7,TRBV20-1,TGCAGTGCTAGACCACCCGCGTATTACGAGCAGTACTTC,CSARPPAYYEQYF
-,many,TRBJ1-2,TRBV27,TGTGCCAGCAGTTTATCCGGTCGTGGGACCTATGGCTACACCTTC,CASSLSGRGTYGYTF
TRBD1,-,TRBJ2-2,TRBV4-1,TGCGCCAGCAGCCCCTTGAGGACAGGGAACACCGGGGAGCTGTGTTTT,CASSPLRTGNTGELCF
TRBD2,many,TRBJ2-5,TRBV20-1,TGCAGTGCTAGAGATTTGGCGGGAGGGAACCAAGAGACCCAGTACTTC,CSARDLAGGNQETQYF
-,many,TRBJ2-3,TRBV28,TGTGCCAGCAGTTTGAGTGTGACAGATACGCAGTATTTT,CASSLSVTDTQYF
-,many,TRBJ2-5,TRBV7-8,TGTGCCAGCAGCCCGTCGCAGGGTCGTAGAGAGACCCAGTACTTC,CASSPSQGRRETQYF
-,many,TRBJ2-7,TRBV5-1,TGCGCCAGCAGCTGGGACACAAGCTCCTACGAGCAGTACTTC,CASSWDTSSYEQYF
-,-,TRBJ1-3,TRBV6-5,TGTGCCAGCAGTTACTCCCTGGCCGAACGCACCATATATTTT,CASSYSLAERTIYF
TRBD2,many,TRBJ2-2,TRBV29-1,TGCAGCGTTGCACCGACTAGCTCCGGGGAGCTGTTTTTT,CSVAPTSSGELFF
TRBD1,few,TRBJ2-5,TRBV6-5,TGTGCCAGCAATTCAGGGGGCCAAAAAGAGACCCAGTACTTC,CASNSGGQKETQYF
TRBD1,many,TRBJ2-5,TRBV19,TGTGCCAGTAGTATAGTGGACAGGCAAGAGACCCAGTACTTC,CASSIVDRQETQYF
-,many,TRBJ2-2,TRBV15,TGTGCCACCAGCAGAGACTACAGGGCCGGGGAGCTGTTTTTT,CATSRDYRAGELFF